These T cell receptor beta chains were read from a single sample in a study of Ad26.COV2.S vaccination and SARS-CoV-2 variants. Measured with immunoSEQ multiplex PCR; TCRdb has only the in-frame clones, and not every one. The repertoire holds over 350,000 clones, 70% to 90% seen once, with roughly 3.2% in the top ten. The sequences come from peripheral blood, collected in a trial of Ad26.COV2.S vaccine versus placebo. The receptor set was obtained from a person between 18 and 59 years old who received the Ad26.COV2.S COVID-19 vaccine or a placebo. The CDR3 runs from the conserved cysteine through the conserved F or W. The D gene is left open where the match is weak. Clone size appears in some rows only: once, few, many, or a class for an expanded clone.

d_gene: NA
v_gene: TRBV11-2
abundance: once
j_gene: TRBJ2-3
CDR3aa: CASSLVARPSTDTQYF
CDR3nt: TGTGCCAGCAGCTTAGTGGCCAGGCCCAGCACAGATACGCAGTATTTT

d_gene: NA
v_gene: TRBV2
abundance: NA
j_gene: TRBJ2-3
CDR3aa: CASKPLGGTDTQYF
CDR3nt: TGTGCCAGCAAACCCCTCGGAGGTACAGATACGCAGTATTTT

d_gene: NA
v_gene: TRBV29-1
abundance: NA
j_gene: TRBJ1-1
CDR3aa: CSVDRGGEGGEAFF
CDR3nt: TGCAGCGTAGACCGGGGGGGTGAAGGTGGTGAAGCTTTCTTT

d_gene: TRBD1
v_gene: TRBV5-5
abundance: NA
j_gene: TRBJ1-2
CDR3aa: CASSTWDRANYGYTF
CDR3nt: TGTGCCAGCAGCACGTGGGACAGAGCTAACTATGGCTACACCTTC

d_gene: NA
v_gene: TRBV9
abundance: NA
j_gene: TRBJ1-6
CDR3aa: CASSVDSHSPLHF
CDR3nt: TGTGCCAGCAGCGTTGACAGTCATTCACCCCTCCACTTT

d_gene: TRBD1
v_gene: TRBV4-2
abundance: NA
j_gene: TRBJ1-4
CDR3aa: CASSQGQGREKLFF
CDR3nt: TGTGCCAGCAGCCAAGGACAGGGTCGGGAAAAACTGTTTTTT

d_gene: NA
v_gene: TRBV14
abundance: NA
j_gene: TRBJ1-2
CDR3aa: CASSQVQGYGYTF
CDR3nt: TGTGCCAGCAGCCAAGTACAGGGCTATGGCTACACCTTC

d_gene: NA
v_gene: TRBV11-2
abundance: few
j_gene: TRBJ2-7
CDR3aa: CASRSFGSHEQYF
CDR3nt: TGTGCCAGCAGGTCCTTTGGGTCCCACGAGCAGTACTTC

d_gene: NA
v_gene: TRBV5-1
abundance: NA
j_gene: TRBJ1-1
CDR3aa: CASSLAVRENTEAFF
CDR3nt: TGCGCCAGCAGCTTGGCGGTAAGGGAGAACACTGAAGCTTTCTTT

d_gene: NA
v_gene: TRBV7-8
abundance: NA
j_gene: TRBJ1-5
CDR3aa: CASSLGRGWGQPQHF
CDR3nt: TGTGCCAGCAGCTTAGGTCGGGGTTGGGGTCAGCCCCAGCATTTT